These T cell receptor beta chains were read from a single sample in a study of beta chain features in type 1 diabetes. Clones were sequenced by immunoSEQ multiplex PCR, and TCRdb holds only the in-frame ones, with some missing. The table has about 160,000 clones, around 9.7% seen once; the top ten hold 0.65% to 0.9%. Sequences were obtained from central memory CD4+ T cells from blood. These receptors were taken from a woman aged 25 to 39 with type 1 diabetes. Both conserved end residues are part of each CDR3. D genes are given only for firm matches. The size of a clone is reported for some rows only, either as once, few or many, or as a class for expanded clones.

TRBV4-1,.,.,TRBJ1-2,TGCGCCAGCAGCCAGGTCGCGCCTAACTATGGCTACACCTTC,CASSQVAPNYGYTF
TRBV6-1,few,.,TRBJ2-7,TGTGCCAGCAGTGAATCCCTGCAGTACGAGCAGTACTTC,CASSESLQYEQYF
TRBV30,.,TRBD2,TRBJ2-7,TGTGCCTGGAGTGGGGCTAGCGGGAGGTACGAGCAGTACTTC,CAWSGASGRYEQYF
TRBV28,.,TRBD2,TRBJ2-7,TGTGCCAGCAGAGGACTAGCGGGGATGCAGTACTTC,CASRGLAGMQYF
TRBV5-1,many,.,TRBJ2-2,TGCGCCAGCAGCCCCCTAGATTCCGGGGAGCTGTTTTTT,CASSPLDSGELFF
TRBV6-1,.,.,TRBJ2-3,TGTGCCAGCGGGACTCGTTCCACAGATACGCAGTATTTT,CASGTRSTDTQYF
TRBV10-3,.,.,TRBJ1-1,TGTGCCATCAGTCAGGTCCAGGCGAACACTGAAGCTTTCTTT,CAISQVQANTEAFF
TRBV5-8,few,TRBD2,TRBJ2-5,TGTGCCAGCAGCTCGGGAGGGTCGCGCCAAGAGACCCAGTACTTC,CASSSGGSRQETQYF
TRBV7-3,many,TRBD2,TRBJ2-1,TGTGCCAGCAGCTTAACTCCCGGGAGGGAAGGGAAGCAGTTCTTC,CASSLTPGREGKQFF
TRBV4-1,few,.,TRBJ2-5,TGCGCCAGCAGCCAAGCGGACAGCCCCCAAAGAGAGACCCAGTACTTC,CASSQADSPQRETQYF
TRBV6-5,.,.,TRBJ2-1,TGTGCCAGCAGTTACTCCTACAGGGTGATCTACAATGAGCAGTTCTTC,CASSYSYRVIYNEQFF
TRBV7-2,few,.,TRBJ2-3,TGTGCCAGCAACACAGGGATAGATACGCAGTATTTT,CASNTGIDTQYF
TRBV18,few,TRBD1,TRBJ1-1,TGTGCCAGCTCACCAAGTATTGGACAGGGGGTACACACTGAAGCTTTCTTT,CASSPSIGQGVHTEAFF
TRBV5-4,.,.,TRBJ2-7,TGTGCCAGCAGCTTGGGACAGAACTACGAGCAGTACTTC,CASSLGQNYEQYF
TRBV18,few,.,TRBJ2-1,TGTGCCAGCTCACCACTAGCGGAAACTTCCTACAATGAGCAGTTCTTC,CASSPLAETSYNEQFF
TRBV5-1,.,TRBD2,TRBJ2-1,TGCGCCAGCAGCTCCGTAGCGGGAGTTGTGGGTGAGCAGTTCTTC,CASSSVAGVVGEQFF
TRBV20-1,few,.,TRBJ2-5,TGCAGTGCATGGCGGGAAGAGACCCAGTACTTC,CSAWREETQYF
TRBV7-2,few,TRBD1,TRBJ2-1,TGTGCCAGCAACTCTAACAGGGGGCTCAACAATGAGCAGTTCTTC,CASNSNRGLNNEQFF
TRBV6-6,.,.,TRBJ1-2,TGTGCCAGCAGTTCCAATGGAGGGGACTATGGCTACACCTTC,CASSSNGGDYGYTF
TRBV19,few,.,TRBJ2-1,TGTGCCAGTACCATTGGTGGGAGCCCCTACAATGAGCAGTTCTTC,CASTIGGSPYNEQFF
TRBV14,few,.,TRBJ2-4,TGTGCCAGCAGCCAAGTTCAAGGGGACATTCAGTACTTC,CASSQVQGDIQYF
TRBV15,few,.,TRBJ2-1,TGTGCCACCAGCAGAGGTGAGCGTGGTGAGCAGTTCTTC,CATSRGERGEQFF
TRBV5-1,few,.,TRBJ2-3,TGCGCCAGCAGCTTGGAGGCCAGGGTGGGGGATACGCAGTATTTT,CASSLEARVGDTQYF